These T cell receptor beta chains were read from a single sample in a study of cytomegalovirus exposure and HLA in healthy donors. The repertoire was sequenced with immunoSEQ multiplex PCR; TCRdb's copy has only in-frame clones and lacks some. In the table there are 150,000 to 160,000 clones, roughly 80% of which are singletons. The sequenced sample consisted of PBMCs. The receptors were gathered from a woman aged 35 to 49 in good health and CMV-seronegative. Both conserved end residues are part of each CDR3. D genes are given only for firm matches.

>TRBV11-2|TRBD1|TRBJ1-1
CASSLAQGGTEAFF
>TRBV27|.|TRBJ1-5
CATRREGRSNQPQHF
>TRBV29-1|TRBD1|TRBJ2-7
CSAMDRNPDEQYF
>TRBV4-2|TRBD2|TRBJ2-5
CASSQPGLAGGQETQYF
>TRBV6-6|TRBD2|TRBJ2-1
CASSYMAGGIYNEQFF
>TRBV27|.|TRBJ1-4
CASSLGSTGGHNEKLFF
>TRBV27|.|TRBJ2-1
CASSFVPRGYNEQFF
>TRBV19|.|TRBJ2-1
CASSFLGSSYNEQFF
>TRBV5-1|TRBD1|TRBJ1-4
CASSYRGGDEKLFF
>TRBV6-1|.|TRBJ1-1
CASEIQKGAEAFF
>TRBV28|.|TRBJ2-7
CASSGAPTNYEQYF
>TRBV2|.|TRBJ1-1
CASSEALGVQGFPNTEAFF
>TRBV7-2|.|TRBJ1-2
CASSLVGTIYGYTF
>TRBV5-1|.|TRBJ1-3
CASSLGPGTRSGNTIYF
>TRBV20-1|.|TRBJ1-1
CSAPDSFEAFF
>TRBV28|.|TRBJ1-1
CASSSTGWTEAFF
>TRBV5-6|.|TRBJ2-5
CASSSTSGVQETQYF
>TRBV25-1|.|TRBJ2-5
CASSDRGSLVQETQYF
>TRBV5-1|.|TRBJ2-3
CASSLVGGGTDTQYF
>TRBV5-1|.|TRBJ2-3
CASSSYSRQSTDTQYF
>TRBV10-1|.|TRBJ2-1
CASNRGIYNEQFF
>TRBV27|TRBD1|TRBJ1-2
CASKFGRTGMRGYTF
>TRBV28|TRBD1|TRBJ2-2
CASSLHRGSNTGELFF
>TRBV5-1|TRBD1|TRBJ2-3
CASSSGTAWDTQYF
>TRBV30|TRBD1|TRBJ1-1
CAWSASPARRKTGDTEAFF
>TRBV7-6|TRBD1|TRBJ1-2
CASSSRGPDGYTF
>TRBV6-5|.|TRBJ1-5
CASSYSSRVTNQPQHF
>TRBV6-5|.|TRBJ1-2
CASRVREAGGYTF
>TRBV5-1|TRBD2|TRBJ2-3
CASSPGLAGGITDTQYF
>TRBV9|.|TRBJ2-3
CASSVSADTQYF
>TRBV5-1|.|TRBJ1-1
CASSLLGTSNTEAFF
>TRBV29-1|.|TRBJ1-1
CSVEAATYTEAFF
>TRBV29-1|.|TRBJ1-2
CSVESGLLGGYTF
>TRBV6-5|TRBD1|TRBJ1-1
CASRGQGAGNTEAFF
>TRBV5-1|TRBD2|TRBJ2-3
CASSSRTSGVKDTQYF
>TRBV7-9|TRBD2|TRBJ2-2
CASSLEGLAANTGELFF
>TRBV2|TRBD2|TRBJ2-2
CASSGGAPGELFF
>TRBV11-3|TRBD1|TRBJ2-2
CASSGTGYTGELFF
>TRBV13|TRBD2|TRBJ2-2
CASSSTSGRAWTGELFF
>TRBV7-6|TRBD1|TRBJ2-7
CASSLGGSAEQYF
>TRBV6-1|TRBD1|TRBJ1-4
CASRNRGGGEKLFF